The next 22 T cell receptor beta chains were all read from a single sample in a study of blood T cell repertoires in COVID-19. Sequencing used immunoSEQ multiplex PCR; TCRdb keeps in-frame clones, though not all of them. There are approximately 56,000 clones in the sample; roughly 89% occur only once, and 43% lies in the top ten. Source material: peripheral blood. Every receptor here comes from a woman aged 55-70 years with COVID-19, enrolled during active disease.

J is TRBJ2-5 and V is TRBV5-1; the match to TRBD2 covers 11 bases. This CDR3 comprises 15 residues. The V segment lost 3 bases and the J segment 4 bases; nucleotides outside the gene matches: 5. Germline loops: CDR1 SGHRS, CDR2 YFSETQ. CDR3 sequence (DNA): TGCGCCAGCAGCTACCAAGGACTAGCGGGAGAGACCCAGTACTTC. Encoded protein: CASSYQGLAGETQYF.

A few counts support this clone. The V and J genes are TRBV5-1 and TRBJ1-5, with a possible D match to TRBD1 (5 bases). This CDR3 comprises 16 residues. Germline V gene lookup returns CDR1 SGHRS and CDR2 YFSETQ. Between the trimmed V and J ends, which lost 4 bases and 2 bases, there was a span of 16 bases. CDR3 bases: TGCGCCAGCAGCCCCGGGGTCTGGGGGGGCAATCAGCCCCAGCATTTT. Its translation: CASSPGVWGGNQPQHF.

CDR3 DNA: TGTGCCAGCAGCCCGGGATATTATGAAAAACTGTTTTTT. It specifies CASSPGYYEKLFF. The V call is TRBV6-6, the J call TRBJ1-4; D not certain. The V end lost 6 bases, the J end lost 6 bases, and 11 bases lay between the germline ends. The germline gives CDR1 MNHNY, CDR2 SVGAGI (reference sequence). This CDR3 comprises 13 residues.

This chain links TRBV19 with TRBJ1-2; 7 bases map to TRBD1. CDR1 and CDR2 (germline): LNHDA, SQIVND (reference sequence). V lost 6 bases, J lost 2 bases, and 9 bases stayed unmatched. This CDR3 has 15 residues. In nucleotides, the CDR3 is TGTGCCAGTAGGGATCCGGGACAGTTAAACTATGGCTACACCTTC. Protein sequence: CASRDPGQLNYGYTF.

In this sample, this clone turned up a few times. The chain carries TRBV3-1 (or the pseudogene TRBV3-2) and TRBJ2-7; D perhaps matches TRBD1 (6 bases). This CDR3 comprises 13 residues. V was cut by 4 bases and J by 5 bases, with 12 bases left in between. The V gene's germline CDR1 is LGHDT and CDR2 YNNKEL (reference sequence). CDR3 DNA sequence: TGTGCCAGCAGCCTAGTTCAGGGGAACGAGCAGTACTTC. Translation gives CASSLVQGNEQYF.

The V and J genes are TRBV19 and TRBJ2-7; tentatively, D is TRBD1 (6 bases). In germline, CDR1 is LNHDA, CDR2 SQIVND (reference sequence). This CDR3 has 14 residues. Trimming stripped 3 bases from V and 0 bases from J, with 9 bases between. CDR3 sequence (DNA): TGTGCCAGTAGTATGTGGACAGACTCCTACGAGCAGTACTTC. The encoded protein is CASSMWTDSYEQYF.

The chain has TRBV7-2 and TRBJ2-2; 7 positions agree with TRBD2. From germline, CDR1 is SGHTA and CDR2 FQGNSA. J was trimmed by 1 base and V by 7 bases; bases with no gene match: 6. The CDR3 is 15 residues long. CDR3: CASTLSSGNTGELFF. The CDR3, as DNA: TGTGCCAGCACCCTCTCTAGCGGGAACACCGGGGAGCTGTTTTTT.

The chain uses TRBV6-2 or TRBV6-3 and TRBJ2-5; 7 bases are shared with TRBD1. CDR1 is MNHEY, CDR2 SVGEGT, per germline. Trimming cost V 6 bases and J 2 bases; bases outside gene matches: 3. This CDR3 is 13 amino acids long. Written as DNA, the CDR3 is TGTGCCAGCAGCATCAGGGGGCAAGAGACCCAGTACTTC. Translation: CASSIRGQETQYF.

This sequence joins TRBV4-3 and TRBJ2-1; 7 positions match TRBD1. CDR1 is LGHNA and CDR2 is YSLEER in the germline V gene. The CDR3 is 16 amino acids. V lost 0 bases to trimming and J lost 2 bases; unmatched junction nucleotides: 4. The CDR3 is CASSQDTGAAYNEQFF. The CDR3 nucleotides are TGCGCCAGCAGCCAAGATACAGGGGCAGCCTACAATGAGCAGTTCTTC.

V gene TRBV7-2 combines with J gene TRBJ1-2; 8 nucleotides line up with TRBD1. This CDR3 has 14 amino acids. Per the germline V gene, CDR1 is SGHTA and CDR2 is FQGNSA. V lost 3 bases and J lost 2; bases outside the gene matches: 2. The CDR3 region is CASSFYRGNYGYTF. Written as DNA, the CDR3 is TGTGCCAGCAGCTTCTACAGGGGGAACTATGGCTACACCTTC.

The chain recombines TRBV7-2 with TRBJ1-6; 7 bases are a match to TRBD1. The germline CDR1 and CDR2 sequences are SGHTA and FQGNSA. Unmatched junction bases numbered 3, after V lost 0 bases and J lost 10 bases. The CDR3 runs to 14 residues. The DNA of the CDR3 is TGTGCCAGCAGCTTAGCAGGGGGCTCGTCACCCCTCCACTTT. This sequence encodes CASSLAGGSSPLHF.

The V and J genes are TRBV18 and TRBJ2-7; TRBD2 agrees at 8 bases. V dropped 3 bases and J dropped 2; count of bases not matched to a gene: 3. Germline CDR1 is KGHSH and CDR2 is LQKENI. The CDR3 has 14 amino acids. The CDR3, as DNA: TGTGCCAGCTCACCCGGGGGGGCGGCCTACGAGCAGTACTTC. It translates to CASSPGGAAYEQYF.

This rearrangement joins TRBV19 to TRBJ2-5; possible D gene TRBD2, 5 bases. CDR3 size: 15 residues. The V and J ends lost 3 bases and 1 base respectively, with 12 bases between them. From germline, CDR1 is LNHDA and CDR2 SQIVND (reference sequence). CDR3 sequence: CASSIRADFQETQYF. In DNA form, the CDR3 reads TGTGCCAGTAGTATCCGGGCGGACTTCCAAGAGACCCAGTACTTC. The variable domain in full, with the rest retrieved from reference TRBV19 and TRBJ2-5, is DGGITQSPKYLFRKEGQNVTLSCEQNLNHDAMYWYRQDPGQGLRLIYYSQIVNDFQKGDIAEGYSVSREKKESFPLTVTSAQKNPTAFYLCASSIRADFQETQYFGPGTRLLVL.

The chain recombines TRBV6-5 with TRBJ2-1; 7 bases are shared with TRBD1. The V and J ends lost 6 bases and 0 bases, in that order; junction bases with no gene match: 5. The CDR3 totals 15 residues. The germline gives CDR1 MNHEY, CDR2 SVGAGI. This CDR3 is CASSPGTVSYNEQFF. In nucleotides, the CDR3 is TGTGCCAGCAGCCCCGGGACAGTCTCCTACAATGAGCAGTTCTTC.

This clone was recorded once. This chain links TRBV6-2 or TRBV6-3 with TRBJ1-1, with D uncertain. V was trimmed by 2 bases and J by 5 bases, leaving 15 bases between them. The CDR3 consists of 15 residues. Germline CDR1 reads MNHEY; CDR2 reads SVGEGT. The CDR3 region has the DNA TGTGCCAGCAGTTACGGGAGAGTGGTAGGGACTGAAGCTTTCTTT. It is translated as CASSYGRVVGTEAFF.

The chain has TRBV5-5 and TRBJ2-6; 8 bases are shared with TRBD1. From germline, CDR1 is SGHKS and CDR2 YYEKEE (reference sequence). The ends lost 4 bases at V and 4 bases at J; junction bases unmatched: 4. This CDR3 contains 15 residues. CDR3 DNA: TGTGCCAGCAGCCTGACAGGGGTAGGGGCCAACGTCCTGACTTTC. It translates to CASSLTGVGANVLTF.

V gene TRBV5-4 combines with J gene TRBJ1-1, with no clear D. CDR3 length: 13 residues. Germline CDR1 reads SGHNT; CDR2 reads YYREEE (reference sequence). V was shortened by 1 base and J by 2 bases, with 6 bases between the two germline ends. CDR3 bases: TGTGCCAGCAGCTTGACGGTAAACACTGAAGCTTTCTTT. Translating gives CASSLTVNTEAFF.

The J gene is TRBJ2-7, the V gene TRBV6-5, with a tentative D call TRBD2 (6 bases). Trimming pared 5 bases from V and 0 bases from J, leaving 14 bases between. The CDR3 loop spans 15 amino acids. Germline V gene lookup returns CDR1 MNHEY and CDR2 SVGAGI. The CDR3 coding sequence is TGTGCCAGCAGTCTAGCCCGGGACTTCTCCTACGAGCAGTACTTC. As protein: CASSLARDFSYEQYF.

The V and J genes are TRBV6-2 or TRBV6-3 and TRBJ2-3, with TRBD2 matching 8 bases. CDR1 and CDR2 (germline): MNHEY, SVGEGT. The CDR3 is made up of 15 amino acids. The junction had 1 base not matched to a gene; V was cut back by 2 bases and J by 0 bases. The CDR3 here is CASSYTSGSTDTQYF. The CDR3 DNA follows: TGTGCCAGCAGTTACACTAGCGGTAGCACAGATACGCAGTATTTT.

The V and J genes are TRBV5-1 and TRBJ2-7, with D possibly being TRBD1 (6 bases). This CDR3 contains 15 residues. V shed 4 bases and J shed 1 base, with 15 bases lying between them. Germline CDR1 reads SGHRS; CDR2 reads YFSETQ. CDR3 sequence reads: CASSHITDSSYEQYF. The DNA of the CDR3 is TGCGCCAGCAGCCACATTACGGACAGTTCCTACGAGCAGTACTTC.

The rearrangement links TRBV30 to TRBJ2-2; perhaps TRBD1 as D (6 bases). There are 16 residues in the CDR3. The V gene lost 0 bases and the J gene lost 3 bases, with 14 bases spanning the gap. Germline loops: CDR1 GTSNPN, CDR2 SVGIG (reference sequence). The CDR3 DNA sequence: TGTGCCTGGAGTGTTCTAGGGCAGGGGTACACCGGGGAGCTGTTTTTT. Its translation: CAWSVLGQGYTGELFF.

The chain recombines TRBV6-6 with TRBJ1-6; TRBD1 agrees at 9 bases. V was pared by 7 bases and J by 10 bases, with 5 bases of the junction left unmatched. CDR1 and CDR2 (germline): MNHNY, SVGAGI (reference sequence). The CDR3 runs to 13 residues. CDR3 nucleotide sequence: TGTGCCAGCATCCCCACAGGGGGCTCACCCCTCCACTTT. It translates to CASIPTGGSPLHF.